This T cell receptor (beta chain) was recovered during a study of OX40 agonist ivuxolimab in advanced cancers. Study-wide context: The mean age was roughly 60 years, ranging from roughly 23 to 90, with approximately 85% of participants male. Partial responses were achieved by three patients, of whom one had hepatocellular carcinoma and two had cutaneous melanoma.

If patients had autoimmune disease history or systemic immunosuppression, they were excluded. Findings of the study overall: Expanded peripheral T cells had an undetermined antigen specificity.

Germline CDR1 and CDR2: SGHRS and YFSETQ. The ends were cut back, 4 bases at V and 0 bases at J, with 8 bases in the middle. CDR3 length equals 15 residues. TCRdb keeps only in-frame clones here, not all; method: immunoSEQ multiplex PCR. The table shows around 70,000 clones, with about 85% occurring only once. A note on this clone: Its matching antigen is unknown.

The sample here was CD4+ or CD8+ T cells sorted from blood, taken in a trial of the OX40 agonist ivuxolimab. The TCR comes from an adult with an advanced solid tumor such as melanoma, head and neck, liver or kidney cancer. The rearrangement uses TRBV5-1 and TRBJ2-6; no reliable D call. The CDR3 sequence is CASSLAVSGANVLTF. In DNA, the CDR3 is TGCGCCAGCAGCCTCGCGGTCTCTGGGGCCAACGTCCTGACTTTC.